The 21 T cell receptor beta chains below come from one sample, sequenced in a study of blood T cell repertoires in COVID-19 (dated by TCRdb to between 2020 and 2021). The library was prepared using the immunoSEQ multiplex PCR assay. As stored in TCRdb, this immuneACCESS dataset retains in-frame rearrangements with V and J assigned. A fraction of the clones does not appear; measured against another copy, unresolved V genes explain less than half of the discrepancy, and the remainder lacks a known reason. For this sample there are under 75,000 clones; roughly nine tenths appear just once. 2.5% to 3% of the sample is held by the ten biggest clonotypes. Sequenced sample: peripheral blood. These receptors came from a man aged 45-65 years with acute or convalescent COVID-19.

The chain couples TRBV21-1 to TRBJ2-5; the D call TRBD2 from the table was never checked on the DNA. TRBV21-1 is listed as a pseudogene. This CDR3 has 16 residues. The CDR3 nucleotides are TGTGCCAGCAGCAAAGAGACTAGCGGGCCCTGTGATACCCAGTACTTC. Amino acids: CASSKETSGPCDTQYF.

V usage is TRBV11-2 and J usage is TRBJ1-2; D unclear. V was pared by 7 bases and J by 8 bases, with 26 bases between. The CDR3 extends over 16 amino acids. The germline gives CDR1 SGHAT, CDR2 FQNNGV. The CDR3 region is CASNGISNYGSGGYTF. The DNA of the CDR3 is TGTGCCAGCAATGGAATTTCCAACTATGGATCGGGGGGCTACACCTTC.

V gene TRBV24-1 combines with J gene TRBJ2-3; maybe TRBD2 (5 bases). V was cut by 3 bases and J by 0 bases, with 15 bases left in between. This CDR3 has 17 residues. The germline V gene has CDR1 KGHDR and CDR2 SFDVKD. As DNA, the CDR3 is TGTGCCACCAGTGATAGCCAGCGGCCGTCTAGCACAGATACGCAGTATTTT. It translates to CATSDSQRPSSTDTQYF.

The chain couples TRBV7-2 to TRBJ1-1, with D hard to call. This CDR3 spans 13 amino acids. Germline assignment: CDR1 SGHTA and CDR2 FQGNSA. Trimming took off 5 bases at V and 6 bases at J, with 13 bases between the two ends. The CDR3 region is CASSPRLVAEAFF. CDR3 DNA sequence: TGTGCCAGCAGCCCTAGGCTGGTAGCTGAAGCTTTCTTT.

Points on this clone: Other DNA sequences within the sample encode an identical CDR3. The chain combines TRBV10-3 with TRBJ1-1; D is perhaps TRBD1 (5 bases). The CDR3 has 13 residues. Germline loops: CDR1 ENHRY, CDR2 SYGVKD. The V and J ends lost 4 bases and 0 bases respectively, with 6 bases between them. CDR3 amino acids: CAISAGMNTEAFF. CDR3 in DNA: TGTGCCATCAGTGCAGGGATGAACACTGAAGCTTTCTTT.

The rearrangement joins TRBV5-4 to TRBJ1-2, with TRBD1 matching over 7 bases. The ends lost 2 bases at V and 4 bases at J; junction bases unmatched: 5. CDR1 is SGHNT and CDR2 is YYREEE in the germline V gene (reference sequence). The CDR3 length is 14 residues. CDR3 region: CASSFRQGGYGYTF. The CDR3 nucleotides are TGTGCCAGCAGCTTCAGACAGGGTGGCTATGGCTACACCTTC.

The rearrangement links TRBV12-3 or TRBV12-4 to TRBJ1-1; no firm D call. Trimming removed 4 bases from V and 7 bases from J, with 13 bases in between. The CDR3 consists of 13 residues. The CDR3 region is CASSSSHGSEAFF. The CDR3 region has the DNA TGTGCCAGCAGTTCCTCACATGGGAGTGAAGCTTTCTTT.

The chain recombines TRBV5-4 with TRBJ2-1; D ambiguous. CDR1 and CDR2 (germline): SGHNT, YYREEE (reference sequence). V shed 4 bases and J shed 7 bases, with 18 bases lying between them. CDR3 size: 15 residues. The CDR3 bases are TGTGCCAGCAGCCAGGCACAGACACGGATGAATGAGCAGTTCTTC. It translates to CASSQAQTRMNEQFF.

The chain joins TRBV18 to TRBJ1-2; maybe TRBD1 (6 bases). Germline-derived CDR1 and CDR2 are KGHSH and LQKENI. This CDR3 has 16 amino acids. The V gene lost 2 bases and the J gene lost 3 bases, with 16 bases spanning the gap. This CDR3 is CASSPGEQGRYYGYTF. As DNA, the CDR3 is TGTGCCAGCTCACCAGGGGAGCAGGGGCGCTACTATGGCTACACCTTC.

The chain carries TRBV4-3 and TRBJ1-4, with TRBD1 identical over 10 bases. The CDR3 extends over 14 amino acids. Germline CDR1 LGHNA, CDR2 YSLEER. The V segment lost 4 bases and the J segment 8 bases; nucleotides outside the gene matches: 4. The CDR3 DNA reads as TGCGCCAGCAGCCCGGGACAGGGGCGCGAAAAACTGTTTTTT. It codes for CASSPGQGREKLFF.

The chain recombines TRBV18 with TRBJ2-1, with 7 bases aligning to TRBD1. The CDR3 extends over 13 amino acids. Germline CDR1 reads KGHSH; CDR2 reads LQKENI. With V trimmed by 3 bases and J by 9 bases, 5 bases remained unmatched. The CDR3, as DNA: TGTGCCAGCTCACCTCTGGACAGGAGTGAGCAGTTCTTC. Translation gives CASSPLDRSEQFF.

This clone appeared a single time. J is TRBJ1-6 and V is TRBV27, with D tentatively TRBD1 (5 bases). Germline-derived CDR1 and CDR2 are MNHEY and SMNVEV (reference sequence). The CDR3 contains 18 residues. Trimming shortened V by 3 bases and J by 7 bases, and 22 bases separated the two germline ends. The chain's CDR3 is CASSFSRARATKNSPLHF. In DNA, the CDR3 is TGTGCCAGCAGTTTTTCACGGGCCAGGGCGACCAAGAATTCACCCCTCCACTTT.

The chain links TRBV16 to TRBJ1-3, with D unresolved. The CDR3 is 17 residues long. Trimming cost V 3 bases and J 0 bases, with 15 bases left between them. The germline gives CDR1 KGHSY, CDR2 FQNENV. The CDR3 loop reads CASSHTTVRNSGNTIYF. CDR3 DNA: TGTGCCAGCAGCCATACTACTGTACGTAACTCTGGAAACACCATATATTTT. Full variable domain (remainder filled in from reference TRBV16 and TRBJ1-3): GEEVAQTPKHLVRGEGQKAKLYCAPIKGHSYVFWYQQVLKNEFKFLISFQNENVFDETGMPKERFSAKCLPNSPCSLEIQATKLEDSAVYFCASSHTTVRNSGNTIYFGEGSWLTVV.

The J gene is TRBJ2-7, the V gene TRBV15; 14 bases fit TRBD2. Per germline, CDR1 LNHNV and CDR2 YYDKDF (reference sequence). The CDR3 covers 17 residues. V dropped 2 bases and J dropped 4; count of bases not matched to a gene: 7. CDR3 bases: TGTGCCACCAGCAGACCGACGGGACTAGCGGGAGCGTACGAGCAGTACTTC. It translates to CATSRPTGLAGAYEQYF.

This sequence joins TRBV24-1 and TRBJ2-1; 10 nucleotides line up with TRBD2. CDR3 length equals 16 residues. Germline V gives CDR1 KGHDR, CDR2 SFDVKD. V lost 1 base to trimming and J lost 8 bases; unmatched junction nucleotides: 7. The chain's CDR3 is CATSDLTSGTLDEQFF. CDR3 nucleotide sequence: TGTGCCACCAGTGATTTAACTAGCGGGACCCTCGATGAGCAGTTCTTC.

CDR3 region: CASSKWTGGSGNQPQHF. The CDR3 nucleotides read TGTGCCAGTAGTAAGTGGACAGGGGGTTCAGGCAATCAGCCCCAGCATTTT. The genes are TRBV19 and TRBJ1-5; 10 nucleotides line up with TRBD1. The junction had 8 bases not matched to a gene; V was cut back by 4 bases and J by 2 bases. CDR3 length: 17 amino acids. Germline V gives CDR1 LNHDA, CDR2 SQIVND (reference sequence).

A few counts support this clone. This chain uses TRBV6-5 with TRBJ1-2; tentative D call: TRBD1 (5 bases). CDR3 size: 13 residues. V lost 6 bases to trimming and J lost 4 bases, with 12 bases between them. The germline V gene has CDR1 MNHEY and CDR2 SVGAGI. The CDR3 protein is CASRSPQAYGYTF. The CDR3 DNA sequence: TGTGCCAGCAGGAGCCCACAGGCCTATGGCTACACCTTC.

This sequence joins TRBV5-6 and TRBJ2-3; 13 nucleotides line up with TRBD2. Germline V gene lookup returns CDR1 SGHDT and CDR2 YYEEEE. The CDR3 is 16 residues long. With V trimmed by 4 bases and J by 5 bases, 7 bases remained unmatched. The chain's CDR3 is CASSKGLAGIGDTQYF. The CDR3 DNA reads TGTGCCAGCAGCAAGGGACTAGCGGGAATCGGAGATACGCAGTATTTT.

This chain joins TRBV9 and TRBJ2-1; 11 bases agree with TRBD2. The CDR3 loop spans 16 amino acids. J lost 8 bases, V lost 3 bases, and 10 bases had no gene match. Looked up from germline, CDR1 is SGDLS and CDR2 is YYNGEE. DNA of the CDR3: TGTGCCAGCAGCGGACTAGGACTAGCGGGTGCGGATGAGCAGTTCTTC. Its protein product is CASSGLGLAGADEQFF.

This chain uses TRBV18 with TRBJ2-7, with 9 bases aligning to TRBD1. CDR3 size: 16 residues. The germline gives CDR1 KGHSH, CDR2 LQKENI. V was clipped by 3 bases and J by 4 bases; unmatched bases: 10. The CDR3 nucleotides are TGTGCCAGCTCACCGAGTCCAACAGGGGGCGCATACGAGCAGTACGTC. Translating it yields CASSPSPTGGAYEQYV.

In its sample, this clone was seen once. The V call is TRBV29-1, the J call TRBJ2-3, with D perhaps TRBD2 (5 bases). Germline V gives CDR1 SQVTM, CDR2 ANQGSEA. V was cut by 5 bases and J by 3 bases, with 9 bases left in between. This CDR3 is 12 amino acids long. The CDR3 DNA follows: TGCAGCGTTACGGGGAAGACAGATACGCAGTATTTT. Translation gives CSVTGKTDTQYF.